One T cell receptor (beta chain) is described in this entry. TCRdb's copy holds only in-frame clones and misses some; the assay was immunoSEQ multiplex PCR. The table records about 130,000 clones, roughly 90% of them present only once. The data stem from a study of control samples from healthy donors and cancer patients. Trimming removed 3 bases from V and 6 bases from J, with 3 bases in between. This CDR3 has 10 residues. Germline values: CDR1 MNHEY, CDR2 SMNVEV (reference sequence). The chain has TRBV27 and TRBJ2-7; no reliable D call. The receptor was derived from a man between 18 and 35 years old in good health. Sequenced input: blood. The CDR3 here is CASSFPEQYF. The CDR3 nucleotides are TGTGCCAGCAGTTTCCCCGAGCAGTACTTC.